The entry below gives a single T cell receptor (beta chain) sequence along with its context. The data originate from a study of T cell changes during pregnancy in multiple sclerosis. Clones were read by immunoSEQ multiplex PCR, and TCRdb kept only the in-frame ones, dropping some. The sample holds 50,000 to 65,000 clones, 93% seen once. The CDR3 length is 14 residues. Losses at the gene ends were 3 bases for V and 6 bases for J; bases not matched to a gene: 5. The rearrangement joins TRBV23-1 to TRBJ2-7, with 10 bases matching TRBD2. TRBV23-1 is filed as an ORF, its function uncertain. Sample: CD8+ T cells from peripheral blood mononuclear cells, taken in the second trimester of pregnancy. This clonotype originated in a female donor with multiple sclerosis, enrolled in a pregnancy study. The CDR3: CASSQSGRAREQYF. The CDR3 DNA is TGCGCCAGCAGTCAGAGCGGGAGGGCCCGCGAGCAGTACTTC.